This T cell receptor beta chain was sequenced during a study of T cell changes during pregnancy in multiple sclerosis. Data came from immunoSEQ multiplex PCR; TCRdb stores just in-frame clones and leaves some out. This sample yields about 51,000 clones, of which roughly 94% are seen a single time; less than 0.65% belongs to the top ten. This CDR3 has 16 amino acids. The germline V gene encodes CDR1 SGHRS and CDR2 YFSETQ. V lost 3 bases, J lost 2 bases, and 16 bases lay in between. The TCR was taken from a female donor with multiple sclerosis, enrolled in a pregnancy study. Material: CD4+ T cells from peripheral blood mononuclear cells, obtained in the second trimester of pregnancy. The chain links TRBV5-1 to TRBJ2-3; perhaps TRBD1 as D (5 bases). In nucleotides, the CDR3 is TGCGCCAGCAGCTACAGGAGTGCCGCGGACACAGATACGCAGTATTTT. Translation gives CASSYRSAADTDTQYF.